This record looks at one TCR beta chain sequence and its context. The antigen remains unidentified. Assay used: immunoSEQ multiplex PCR; TCRdb lists only in-frame clones, some missing. The sample lists roughly 120,000 clones; under 95% were seen once. The sample is drawn from a study of siplizumab effects on memory and regulatory T cells. Study-wide points: Unstimulated naive T cells seemed to show more diversity than memory cells did, and they also seemed to be among the major contributors to the alloresponse. Siplizumab significantly lowered the alloreactive sequences that could be traced to unstimulated CD4+ memory cells. Roughly 75-95% of proliferating CD4+ or CD8+ clones lacked an assignable naive or memory phenotype. The authors did not confirm suppressive function in proliferating Tregs from siplizumab cultures.

CDR3 length equals 14 residues. The J segment lost 2 bases and the V segment lost 1 base, leaving 1 base of the junction unmatched. The germline gives CDR1 SGHRS, CDR2 YFSETQ. The TCR comes from a human donor in good health. The chain joins TRBV5-1 to TRBJ2-5, with TRBD2 identical over 8 bases. The sequenced material came from Tregs sorted from blood. This CDR3 is CASSLSGGQETQYF. The CDR3 bases are TGCGCCAGCAGCTTGTCGGGAGGGCAAGAGACCCAGTACTTC.